This TCR beta chain was recorded in a study of CD8+CD57+ T cells in acquired aplastic anemia. Study-wide context: When averaged, DNA from sorted CD4+ and CD8+ cells came to approximately 3 ug.

The sequenced patients had an expansion of CD8+CD57+ cells seen by flow cytometry. Each patient had severe acquired aplastic anemia. Among the patients, none had received any therapy at the time of blood sampling. It was genomic DNA that served as the template for profiling TCR beta VDJ and CDR3. TCRdb reprocessed the reads with MiXCR, giving one entry per CDR3 protein. Of 160,000 or so distinct CDR3 sequences detected, more than 45% appear once; the ten largest clones hold approximately 3%. General observations from the study: Any difference that existed in CD8+ Simpson's diversity between patients and controls was not significant.

Of note for this clonotype: The antigen is unknown. At one end, the junction sequence differs from germline, possibly due to a read error.

The sequence came from a human donor with aplastic anemia. The material sequenced was sorted CD4+, CD8+, or CD8+CD57+ T cells (not recorded which) from PBMCs.

DNA of the CDR3: TGTGCCAGCATTAAGACGGGGACAGGCGCAAACTACGAGCAGCACTTC. As protein: CASIKTGTGANYEQHF. The V and J genes are TRBV6-1 and TRBJ2-7; 8 bases align to TRBD1. This CDR3 contains 16 residues. Per germline, CDR1 MNHNS and CDR2 SASEGT.